This TCR beta chain came from a study of tumor-infiltrating lymphocytes in primary liver carcinoma. Study context: The patient group consisted of men and women aged 30 to 69 years. Productive TCRbeta read yields ran from roughly 3.6 to 7.1 million per sample and were similar between tissues.

TCR beta cDNA was made from 450 to 500 ng total RNA with a constant-region primer. Construction of TCR beta libraries relied on three successive nested multiplex PCR rounds employing slightly modified ARM-PCR. The first two PCR rounds used TRBV1-TRBV30 forward primers with a C-beta reverse primer, about 10 cycles each. One entry per CDR3 protein results from TCRdb running MiXCR on the multiplex PCR reads. The sample has 100,000 to 150,000 distinct CDR3 sequences, 60% to 75% seen once. In its sample, this clonotype was seen once. Its antigen is unidentified. At one boundary the junction diverges from the germline segment, which might be a read error. The study's findings and limits: Tumor region pairs outstripped tumor-adjacent and tumor-blood pairs in overlap. Only about 7.5-24% of top clones showed up in all five tumor regions.

Investigators took RNA and DNA out together from 20-30 mg of unsorted bulk tissue. CDR3 length: 14 amino acids. Germline V gives CDR1 MNHEY, CDR2 SVGEGT. This clonotype was sampled from a woman in her sixties or seventies with primary liver carcinoma and hepatitis B virus infection. Material: liver tumor tissue from sampling region 3. Specified subset: tumor region T3, left-lateral pole. The chain couples TRBV6-2 or TRBV6-3 to TRBJ2-1; 11 bases are a match to TRBD2. This CDR3 reads CASGTSGSYNEQFF. Here the CDR3 DNA reads TGTGCCAGCGGGACTAGCGGTTCCTACAATGAACAGTTCTTC.